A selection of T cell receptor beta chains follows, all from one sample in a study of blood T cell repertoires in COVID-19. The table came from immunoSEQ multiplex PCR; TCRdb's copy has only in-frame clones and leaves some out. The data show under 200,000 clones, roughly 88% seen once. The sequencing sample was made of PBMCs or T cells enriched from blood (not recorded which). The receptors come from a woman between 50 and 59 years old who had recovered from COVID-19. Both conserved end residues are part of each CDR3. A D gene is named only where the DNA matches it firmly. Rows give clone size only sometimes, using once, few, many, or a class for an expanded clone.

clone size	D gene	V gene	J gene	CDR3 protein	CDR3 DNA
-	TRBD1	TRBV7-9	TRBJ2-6	CASSRRTGSSGANVLTF	TGTGCCAGCAGCCGACGGACAGGGAGCTCTGGGGCCAACGTCCTGACTTTC
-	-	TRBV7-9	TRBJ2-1	CASSFGQYNEQFF	TGTGCCAGCAGCTTCGGACAGTACAATGAGCAGTTCTTC
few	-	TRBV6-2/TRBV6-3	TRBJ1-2	CASSMGGGYTF	TGTGCCAGCAGCATGGGAGGTGGCTACACCTTC
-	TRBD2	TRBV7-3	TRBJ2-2	CASSPRGRVGTGELFF	TGTGCCAGCAGCCCACGGGGGAGGGTTGGCACCGGGGAGCTGTTTTTT
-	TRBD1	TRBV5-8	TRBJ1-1	CASNLPGQGNTEAFF	TGTGCCAGCAACCTTCCGGGACAGGGAAACACTGAAGCTTTCTTT
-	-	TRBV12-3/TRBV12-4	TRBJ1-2	CASSLYQDYGYTF	TGTGCCAGCAGTTTATATCAGGACTATGGCTACACCTTC
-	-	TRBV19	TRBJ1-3	CASSVRTSGNTIYF	TGTGCCAGTAGTGTCAGGACATCTGGAAACACCATATATTTT
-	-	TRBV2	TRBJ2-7	CASMKSHSTYEQYF	TGTGCCAGCATGAAAAGTCACAGTACCTACGAGCAGTACTTC
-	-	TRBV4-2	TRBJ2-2	CASSQEGTSQNTGELFF	TGTGCCAGCAGCCAAGAGGGTACTAGCCAGAACACCGGGGAGCTGTTTTTT
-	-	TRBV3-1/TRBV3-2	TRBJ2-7	CASSPPRWVRAYEQYF	TGTGCCAGCAGCCCGCCCCGTTGGGTGCGGGCCTACGAGCAGTACTTC
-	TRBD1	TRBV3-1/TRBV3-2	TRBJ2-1	CASSQFPGTVGNEQFF	TGTGCCAGCAGCCAGTTCCCCGGGACAGTTGGTAATGAGCAGTTCTTC
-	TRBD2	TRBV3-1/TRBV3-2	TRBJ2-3	CASSQGPLSGAKDTQYF	TGTGCCAGCAGCCAAGGCCCACTTAGCGGGGCAAAAGATACGCAGTATTTT
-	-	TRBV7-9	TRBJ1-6	CASSYSPGYNSPLHF	TGTGCCAGCAGCTATTCGCCAGGCTATAATTCACCCCTCCACTTT
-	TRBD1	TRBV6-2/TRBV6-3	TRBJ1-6	CASSYSMDRGLTPLHF	TGTGCCAGCAGTTACTCAATGGACAGGGGGCTTACACCCCTCCACTTT
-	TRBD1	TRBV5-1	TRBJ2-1	CASSFRTGLNEQFF	TGCGCCAGCAGCTTTCGGACAGGTCTCAATGAGCAGTTCTTC
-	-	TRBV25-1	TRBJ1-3	CASSEQSHVFSGNTIYF	TGTGCCAGCAGTGAACAGTCGCATGTATTCTCTGGAAACACCATATATTTT
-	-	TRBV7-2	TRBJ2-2	CASSLGGWEGAGELFF	TGTGCCAGCAGCTTGGGCGGCTGGGAAGGGGCCGGGGAGCTGTTTTTT
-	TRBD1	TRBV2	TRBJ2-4	CASSAWTGLQYF	TGTGCCAGCAGTGCCTGGACAGGACTGCAGTACTTC
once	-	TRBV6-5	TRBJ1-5	CASSYEGDQPQHF	TGTGCCAGCAGTTACGAAGGGGATCAGCCCCAGCATTTT
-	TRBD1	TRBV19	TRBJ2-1	CASSPQGFDEQFF	TGTGCCAGTAGTCCACAGGGGTTTGATGAGCAGTTCTTC
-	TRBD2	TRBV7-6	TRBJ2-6	CASSLPLAGGPGANVLTF	TGTGCCAGCAGCTTACCTCTTGCGGGGGGGCCCGGGGCCAACGTCCTGACTTTC
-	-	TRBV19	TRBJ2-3	CASSISRVVTDTQYF	TGTGCCAGTAGTATTTCCAGGGTTGTGACAGATACGCAGTATTTT
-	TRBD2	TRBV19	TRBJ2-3	CASSPRGLAGSDTQYF	TGTGCCAGTAGTCCCCGGGGACTAGCGGGCTCGGATACGCAGTATTTT
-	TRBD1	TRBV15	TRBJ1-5	CATSKGQGEGLEPQHF	TGTGCCACCAGCAAAGGACAGGGGGAGGGCCTTGAGCCCCAGCATTTT
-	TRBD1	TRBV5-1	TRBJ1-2	CASSLVRAGTASYGYTF	TGCGCCAGCAGCTTGGTACGGGCAGGGACAGCGTCCTATGGCTACACCTTC
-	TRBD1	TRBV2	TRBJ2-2	CASSSQGANTGELFF	TGTGCCAGCAGTTCTCAGGGGGCAAACACCGGGGAGCTGTTTTTT
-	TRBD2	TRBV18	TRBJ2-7	CASSLSRGGTGEQYF	TGTGCCAGCTCCCTGTCGCGGGGGGGGACGGGGGAGCAGTACTTC
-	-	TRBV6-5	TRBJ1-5	CASKTGDSNQPQHF	TGTGCCAGCAAAACAGGTGATAGCAATCAGCCCCAGCATTTT
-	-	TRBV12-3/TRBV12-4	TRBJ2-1	CASSRPGSEQFF	TGTGCCAGCAGCCGCCCCGGGTCTGAGCAGTTCTTC
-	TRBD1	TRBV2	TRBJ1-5	CASAGQGAPYSNQPQHF	TGTGCCAGCGCCGGACAGGGGGCTCCCTATAGCAATCAGCCCCAGCATTTT
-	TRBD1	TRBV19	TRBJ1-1	CASSSLRGANTEAFF	TGTGCCAGTAGTAGCCTCAGGGGGGCGAACACTGAAGCTTTCTTT
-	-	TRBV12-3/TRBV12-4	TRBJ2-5	CASSLRGQETQYF	TGTGCCAGCAGTTTACGAGGGCAAGAGACCCAGTACTTC
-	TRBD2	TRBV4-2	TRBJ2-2	CASSQGDIAGETGELFF	TGTGCCAGCAGCCAAGGGGATATCGCGGGAGAAACCGGGGAGCTGTTTTTT
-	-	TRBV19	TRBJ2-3	CASRRGVADTQYF	TGTGCCAGTAGGCGGGGTGTCGCAGATACGCAGTATTTT
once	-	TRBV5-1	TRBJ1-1	CASSLSTGINTEAFF	TGCGCCAGCAGCTTGTCGACAGGAATTAACACTGAAGCTTTCTTT
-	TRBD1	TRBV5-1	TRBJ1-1	CASSPGQGWDTEAFF	TGCGCCAGCAGCCCGGGACAGGGTTGGGACACTGAAGCTTTCTTT
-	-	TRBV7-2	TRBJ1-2	CASSLSRFLDGYTF	TGTGCCAGCAGCTTATCCAGGTTTTTGGATGGCTACACCTTC
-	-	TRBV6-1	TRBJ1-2	CASSERLYGYTF	TGTGCCAGCAGTGAGAGGCTGTATGGCTACACCTTC
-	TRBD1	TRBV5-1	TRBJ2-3	CASSLTGTGRKADTQYF	TGCGCCAGCAGCCTTACCGGGACAGGGAGAAAGGCAGATACGCAGTATTTT
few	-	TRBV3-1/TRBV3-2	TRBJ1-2	CASSQGVGAVGNYGYTF	TGTGCCAGCAGCCAAGGGGTAGGGGCGGTTGGTAACTATGGCTACACCTTC
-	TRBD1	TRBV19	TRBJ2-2	CASSDTGTGGPGELFF	TGTGCCAGTAGTGACACCGGGACAGGGGGACCCGGGGAGCTGTTTTTT
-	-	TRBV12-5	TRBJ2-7	CASGPSAGNEQYF	TGTGCTAGTGGCCCATCGGCAGGAAACGAGCAGTACTTC
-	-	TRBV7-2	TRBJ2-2	CASSPGLITGELFF	TGTGCCAGCAGCCCCGGACTAATTACCGGGGAGCTGTTTTTT
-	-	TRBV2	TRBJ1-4	CASSRGGRFLEKLFF	TGTGCCAGCAGTAGGGGAGGCAGGTTTCTTGAAAAACTGTTTTTT
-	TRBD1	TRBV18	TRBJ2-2	CASSPSTGYTGELFF	TGTGCCAGCTCACCCTCGACAGGGTATACCGGGGAGCTGTTTTTT
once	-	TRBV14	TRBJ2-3	CASSRPTDTQYF	TGTGCCAGCAGCCGTCCAACAGATACGCAGTATTTT
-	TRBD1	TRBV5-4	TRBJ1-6	CASSHGTAYNSPLHF	TGTGCCAGCAGCCATGGGACAGCTTATAATTCACCCCTCCACTTT
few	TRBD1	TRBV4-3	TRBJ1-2	CASSKWQLGQDHSQRLLYGYTF	TGCGCCAGCAGCAAGTGGCAGTTAGGACAGGATCACAGTCAAAGGCTCCTCTATGGCTACACCTTC